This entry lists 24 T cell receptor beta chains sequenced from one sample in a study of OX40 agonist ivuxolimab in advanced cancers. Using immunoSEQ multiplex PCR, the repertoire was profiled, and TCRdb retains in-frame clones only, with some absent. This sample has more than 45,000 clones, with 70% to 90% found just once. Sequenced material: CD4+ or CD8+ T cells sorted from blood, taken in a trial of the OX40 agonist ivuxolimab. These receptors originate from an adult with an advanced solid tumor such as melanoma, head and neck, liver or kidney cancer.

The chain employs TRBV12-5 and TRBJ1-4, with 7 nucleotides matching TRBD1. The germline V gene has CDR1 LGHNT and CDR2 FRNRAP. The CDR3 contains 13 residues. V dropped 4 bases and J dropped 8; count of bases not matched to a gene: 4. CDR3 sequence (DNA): TGTGCTAGTGGTTACAGGGGAGAGGAAAAACTGTTTTTT. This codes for CASGYRGEEKLFF.

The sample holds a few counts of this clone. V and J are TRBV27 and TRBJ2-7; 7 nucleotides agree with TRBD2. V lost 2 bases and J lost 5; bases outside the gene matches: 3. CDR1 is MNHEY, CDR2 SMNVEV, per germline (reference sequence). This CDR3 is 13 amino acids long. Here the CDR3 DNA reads TGTGCCAGCAGTTTAACTAGCGTTCACGAGCAGTACGTC. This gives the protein CASSLTSVHEQYV.

DNA for the CDR3: TGTGCCAGCAGGGGCGGGACTAGCGCCTACAATGAGCAGTTCTTC. The encoded protein is CASRGGTSAYNEQFF. The rearrangement uses TRBV2 and TRBJ2-1, with 10 bases aligning to TRBD2. CDR3 length: 15 amino acids. V dropped 6 bases and J dropped 2; count of bases not matched to a gene: 4. Germline assignment: CDR1 SNHLY and CDR2 FYNNEI.

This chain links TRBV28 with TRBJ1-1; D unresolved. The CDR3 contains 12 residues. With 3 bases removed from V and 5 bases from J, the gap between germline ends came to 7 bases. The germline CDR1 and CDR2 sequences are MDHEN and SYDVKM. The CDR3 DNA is TGTGCCAGCAGTTTCATAGGGACTGAAGCTTTCTTT. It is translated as CASSFIGTEAFF.

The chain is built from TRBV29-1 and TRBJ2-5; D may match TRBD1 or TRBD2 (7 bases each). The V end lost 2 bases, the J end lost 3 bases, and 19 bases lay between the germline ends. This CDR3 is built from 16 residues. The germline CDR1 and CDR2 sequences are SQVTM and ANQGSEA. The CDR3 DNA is TGCAGCGTTGAACCCCGGGGGGACAGTGGGGAAGAGACCCAGTACTTC. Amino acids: CSVEPRGDSGEETQYF.

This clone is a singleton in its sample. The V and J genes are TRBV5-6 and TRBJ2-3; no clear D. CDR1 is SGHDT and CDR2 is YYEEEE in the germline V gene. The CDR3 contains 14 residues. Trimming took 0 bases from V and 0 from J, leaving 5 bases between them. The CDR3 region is CASSLGVSTDTQYF. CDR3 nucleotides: TGTGCCAGCAGCTTGGGGGTTAGCACAGATACGCAGTATTTT. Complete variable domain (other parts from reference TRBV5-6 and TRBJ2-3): DAGVTQSPTHLIKTRGQQVTLRCSPKSGHDTVSWYQQALGQGPQFIFQYYEEEERQRGNFPDRFSGHQFPNYSSELNVNALLLGDSALYLCASSLGVSTDTQYFGPGTRLTVL.

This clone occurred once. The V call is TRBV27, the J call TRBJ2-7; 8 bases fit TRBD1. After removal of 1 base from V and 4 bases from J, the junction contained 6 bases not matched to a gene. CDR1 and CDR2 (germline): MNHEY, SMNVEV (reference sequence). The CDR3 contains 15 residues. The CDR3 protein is CASSLYPTGEYEQYF. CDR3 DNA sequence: TGTGCCAGCAGTTTATATCCGACAGGGGAATACGAGCAGTACTTC.

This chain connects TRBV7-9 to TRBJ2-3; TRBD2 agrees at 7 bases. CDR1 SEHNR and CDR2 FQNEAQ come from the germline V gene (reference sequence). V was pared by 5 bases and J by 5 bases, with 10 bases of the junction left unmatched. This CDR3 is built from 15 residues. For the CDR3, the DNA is TGTGCCAGCAGCCAAGTTGGCGGGAGAAAAGATACGCAGTATTTT. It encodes CASSQVGGRKDTQYF.

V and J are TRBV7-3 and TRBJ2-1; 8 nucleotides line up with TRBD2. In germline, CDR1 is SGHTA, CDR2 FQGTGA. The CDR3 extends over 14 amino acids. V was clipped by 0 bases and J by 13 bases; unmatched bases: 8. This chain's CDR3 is CASSLTRASGLQFF. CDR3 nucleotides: TGTGCCAGCAGCTTAACGAGGGCTAGCGGGTTACAGTTCTTC.

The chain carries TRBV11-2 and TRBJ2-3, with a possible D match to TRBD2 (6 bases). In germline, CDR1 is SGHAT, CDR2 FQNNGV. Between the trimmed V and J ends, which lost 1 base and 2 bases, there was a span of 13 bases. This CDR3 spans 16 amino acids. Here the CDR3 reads CASSLVGGPNTDTQYF. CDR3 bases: TGTGCCAGCAGCTTAGTAGGAGGGCCTAACACAGATACGCAGTATTTT.

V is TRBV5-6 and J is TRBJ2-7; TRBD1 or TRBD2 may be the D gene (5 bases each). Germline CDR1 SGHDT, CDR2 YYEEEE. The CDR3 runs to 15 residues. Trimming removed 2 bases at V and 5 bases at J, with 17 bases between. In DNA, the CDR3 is TGTGCCAGCAGCTTCCCGGACTCTCAAGGGGACGAGCAGTACTTC. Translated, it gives CASSFPDSQGDEQYF.

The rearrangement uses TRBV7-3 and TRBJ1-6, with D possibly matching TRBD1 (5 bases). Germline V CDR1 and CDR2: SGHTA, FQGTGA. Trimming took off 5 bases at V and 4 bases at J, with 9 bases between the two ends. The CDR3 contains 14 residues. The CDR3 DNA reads TGTGCCAGCAGCGCTGACAGTTATAATTCACCCCTCCACTTT. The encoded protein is CASSADSYNSPLHF.

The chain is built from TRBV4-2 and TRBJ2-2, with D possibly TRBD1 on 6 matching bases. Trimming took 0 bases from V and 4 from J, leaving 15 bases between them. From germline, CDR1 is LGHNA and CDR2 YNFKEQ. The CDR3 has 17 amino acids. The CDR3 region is CASSQDPAGAPTGELFF. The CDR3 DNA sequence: TGTGCCAGCAGCCAAGACCCGGCAGGGGCTCCCACCGGGGAGCTGTTTTTT.

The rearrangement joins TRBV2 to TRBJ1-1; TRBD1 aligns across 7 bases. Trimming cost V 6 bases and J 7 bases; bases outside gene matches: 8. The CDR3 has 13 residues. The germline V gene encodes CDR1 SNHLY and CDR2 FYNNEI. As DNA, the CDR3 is TGTGCCAGCAGGCCAGTGGGACAGCTTGAAGCTTTCTTT. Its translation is CASRPVGQLEAFF.

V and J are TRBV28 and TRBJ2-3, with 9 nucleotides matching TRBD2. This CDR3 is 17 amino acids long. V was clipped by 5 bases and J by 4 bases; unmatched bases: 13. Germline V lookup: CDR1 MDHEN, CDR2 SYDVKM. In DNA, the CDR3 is TGTGCCAGCAGTCGCGAACTAGCGGGCGCCGGCGCAGATACGCAGTATTTT. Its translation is CASSRELAGAGADTQYF.

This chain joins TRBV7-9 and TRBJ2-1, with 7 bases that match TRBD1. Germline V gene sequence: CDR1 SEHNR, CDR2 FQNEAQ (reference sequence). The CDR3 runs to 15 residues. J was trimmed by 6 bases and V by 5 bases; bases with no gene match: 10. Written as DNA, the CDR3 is TGTGCCAGCAGCCATGCAGGGGGTACCATCAATGAGCAGTTCTTC. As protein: CASSHAGGTINEQFF.

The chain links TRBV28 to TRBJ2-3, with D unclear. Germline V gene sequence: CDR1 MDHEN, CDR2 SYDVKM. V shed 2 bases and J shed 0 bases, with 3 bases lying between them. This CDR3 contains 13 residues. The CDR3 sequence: CASSLTSTDTQYF. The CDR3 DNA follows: TGTGCCAGCAGTTTAACCAGCACAGATACGCAGTATTTT. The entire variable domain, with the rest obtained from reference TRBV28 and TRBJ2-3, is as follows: DVKVTQSSRYLVKRTGEKVFLECVQDMDHENMFWYRQDPGLGLRLIYFSYDVKMKEKGDIPEGYSVSREKKERFSLILESASTNQTSMYLCASSLTSTDTQYFGPGTRLTVL.

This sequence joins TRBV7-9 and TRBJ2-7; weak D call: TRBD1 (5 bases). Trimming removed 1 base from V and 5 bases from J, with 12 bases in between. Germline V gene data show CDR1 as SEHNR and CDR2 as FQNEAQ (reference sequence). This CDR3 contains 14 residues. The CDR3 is CASSLEGRVNEQYV. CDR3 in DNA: TGTGCCAGCAGCTTAGAGGGCAGGGTCAACGAGCAGTACGTC.

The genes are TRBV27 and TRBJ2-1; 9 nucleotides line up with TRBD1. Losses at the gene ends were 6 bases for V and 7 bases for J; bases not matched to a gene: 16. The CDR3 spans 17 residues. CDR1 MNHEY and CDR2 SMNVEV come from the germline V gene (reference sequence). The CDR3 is CASRRTHRGQYGNEQFF. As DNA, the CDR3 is TGTGCCAGCAGACGTACTCACAGGGGGCAATACGGTAATGAGCAGTTCTTC.

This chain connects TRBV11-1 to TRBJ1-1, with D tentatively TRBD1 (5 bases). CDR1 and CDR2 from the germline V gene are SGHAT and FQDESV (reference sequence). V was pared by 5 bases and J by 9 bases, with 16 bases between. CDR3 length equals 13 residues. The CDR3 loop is CASSPGTQGQAFF. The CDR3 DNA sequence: TGTGCCAGCAGCCCCGGGACTCAGGGACAAGCTTTCTTT.

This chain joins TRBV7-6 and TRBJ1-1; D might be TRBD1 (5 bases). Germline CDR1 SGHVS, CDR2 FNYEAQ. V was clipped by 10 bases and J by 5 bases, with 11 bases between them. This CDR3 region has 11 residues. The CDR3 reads CATQEGTEAFF. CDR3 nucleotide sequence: TGTGCCACCCAGGAGGGGACTGAAGCTTTCTTT.

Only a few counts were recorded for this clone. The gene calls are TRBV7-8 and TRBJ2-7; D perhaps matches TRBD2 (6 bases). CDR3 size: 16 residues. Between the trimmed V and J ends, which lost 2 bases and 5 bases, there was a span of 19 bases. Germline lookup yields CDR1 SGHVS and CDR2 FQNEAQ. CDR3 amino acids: CASSLRGGAIVDEQYF. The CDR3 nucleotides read TGTGCCAGCAGCTTACGAGGAGGGGCCATCGTCGACGAGCAGTACTTC.

The CDR3 region is CASSLTSGTDTQYF. The CDR3 DNA sequence: TGTGCCAGCAGCTTGACTAGCGGGACAGATACGCAGTATTTT. The rearrangement joins TRBV11-1 to TRBJ2-3, with 10 bases lining up with TRBD2. V lost 3 bases, J lost 3 bases, and 0 bases stayed unmatched. Germline V gene lookup returns CDR1 SGHAT and CDR2 FQDESV (reference sequence). This CDR3 has 14 amino acids.

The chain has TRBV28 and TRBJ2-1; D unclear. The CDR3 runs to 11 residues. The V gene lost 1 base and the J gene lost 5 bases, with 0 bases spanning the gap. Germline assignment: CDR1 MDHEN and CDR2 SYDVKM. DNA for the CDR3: TGTGCCAGCAGTTTATACAATGAGCAGTTCTTC. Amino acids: CASSLYNEQFF.